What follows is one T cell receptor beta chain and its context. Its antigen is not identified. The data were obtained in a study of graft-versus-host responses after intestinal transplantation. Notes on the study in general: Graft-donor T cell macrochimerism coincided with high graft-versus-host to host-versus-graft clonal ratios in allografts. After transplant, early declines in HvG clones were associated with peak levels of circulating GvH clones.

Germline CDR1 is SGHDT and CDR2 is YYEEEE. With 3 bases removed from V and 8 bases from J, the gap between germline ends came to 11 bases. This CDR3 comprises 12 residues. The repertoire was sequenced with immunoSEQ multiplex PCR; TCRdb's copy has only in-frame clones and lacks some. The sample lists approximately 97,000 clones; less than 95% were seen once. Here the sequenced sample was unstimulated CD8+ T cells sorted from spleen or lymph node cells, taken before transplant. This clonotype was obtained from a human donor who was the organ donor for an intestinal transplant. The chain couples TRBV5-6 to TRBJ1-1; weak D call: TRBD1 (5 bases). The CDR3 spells CASSSQGIEAFF. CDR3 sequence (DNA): TGTGCCAGCAGCTCTCAGGGTATCGAAGCTTTCTTT.